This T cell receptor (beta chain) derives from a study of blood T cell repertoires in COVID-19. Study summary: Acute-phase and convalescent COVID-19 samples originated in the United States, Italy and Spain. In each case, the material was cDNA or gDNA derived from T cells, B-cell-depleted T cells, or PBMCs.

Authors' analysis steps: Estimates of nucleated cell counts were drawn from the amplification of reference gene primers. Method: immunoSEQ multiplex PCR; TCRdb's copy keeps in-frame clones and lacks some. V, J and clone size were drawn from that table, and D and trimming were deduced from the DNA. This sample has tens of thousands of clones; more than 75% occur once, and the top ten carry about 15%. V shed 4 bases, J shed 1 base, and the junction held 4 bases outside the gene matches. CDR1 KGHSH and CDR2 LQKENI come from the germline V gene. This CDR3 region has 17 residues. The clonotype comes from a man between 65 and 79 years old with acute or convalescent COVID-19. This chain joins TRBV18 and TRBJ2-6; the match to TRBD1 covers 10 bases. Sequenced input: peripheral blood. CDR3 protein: CASSQTGQGSGANVLTF. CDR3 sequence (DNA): TGTGCCAGCTCACAGACGGGACAGGGGTCTGGGGCCAACGTCCTGACTTTC. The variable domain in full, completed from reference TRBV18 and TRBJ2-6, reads NAGVMQNPRHLVRRRGQEARLRCSPMKGHSHVYWYRQLPEEGLKFMVYLQKENIIDESGMPKERFSAEFPKEGPSILRIQQVVRGDSAAYFCASSQTGQGSGANVLTFGAGSRLTVL.